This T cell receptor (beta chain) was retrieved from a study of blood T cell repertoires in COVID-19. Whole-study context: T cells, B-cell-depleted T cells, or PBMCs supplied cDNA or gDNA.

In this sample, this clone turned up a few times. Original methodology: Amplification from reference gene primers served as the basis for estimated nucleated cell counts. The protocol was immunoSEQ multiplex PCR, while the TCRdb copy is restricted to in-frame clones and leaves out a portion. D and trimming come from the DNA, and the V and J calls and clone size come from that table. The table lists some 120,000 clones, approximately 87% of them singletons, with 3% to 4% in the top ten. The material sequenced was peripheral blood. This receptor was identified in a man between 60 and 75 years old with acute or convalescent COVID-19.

For the CDR3, the DNA is TGCAGCGAGGGGGAATGGACAGGGGATACAGTAGAGCAGTTCTTC. It yields the protein CSEGEWTGDTVEQFF. The J gene is TRBJ2-1, the V gene TRBV29-1; 9 bases agree with TRBD1. V gave up 7 bases and J gave up 10 bases; unmatched junction bases: 17. The CDR3 contains 15 residues. Germline V CDR1 and CDR2: SQVTM, ANQGSEA.